This TCR beta chain stems from a study of human T cells and chemical hapten exposure. TCRdb fed the RACE reads into MiXCR, producing one record per CDR3 protein. The sample yields around 92,000 distinct CDR3 sequences, approximately 10% seen once. CDR3 size: 12 residues. CDR1 and CDR2 from the germline V gene are DFQATT and SNEGSKA (reference sequence). Trimming cost V 3 bases and J 4 bases, with 9 bases left between them. The time point denotes: pre-sensitization, week 0. Regarding treatment: therapeutic diphenylcyclopropenone sensitization with weekly scalp DPC. This clonotype was seen many times. The sequences come from whole blood, collected in connection with sensitization to the hapten diphenylcyclopropenone (DPC). The TCR sequence derives from a woman aged 55-69 years with alopecia areata. Some clones in this sample may be carry-over from other donors' samples. V and J are TRBV20-1 and TRBJ1-1; D is unclear. The CDR3 here is CSARDPATEAFF. The CDR3 nucleotides are TGCAGTGCTAGGGACCCGGCCACTGAAGCTTTCTTT.